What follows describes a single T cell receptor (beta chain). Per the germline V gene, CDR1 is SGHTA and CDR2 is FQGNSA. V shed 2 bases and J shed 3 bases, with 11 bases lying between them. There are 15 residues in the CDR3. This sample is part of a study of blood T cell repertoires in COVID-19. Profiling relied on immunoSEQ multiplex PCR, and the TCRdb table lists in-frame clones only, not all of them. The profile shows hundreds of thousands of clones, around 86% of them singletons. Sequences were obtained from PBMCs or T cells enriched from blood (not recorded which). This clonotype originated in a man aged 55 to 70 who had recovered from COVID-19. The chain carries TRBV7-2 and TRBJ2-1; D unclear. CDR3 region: CASSLSLAFYNEQFF. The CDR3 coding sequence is TGTGCCAGCAGCTTAAGTCTCGCGTTCTACAATGAGCAGTTCTTC.